This TCR beta chain was obtained from a study of a mutant IDH1 vaccine in newly diagnosed glioma. The data were produced by immunoSEQ multiplex PCR, yet TCRdb's version contains in-frame clones alone and is incomplete. This table holds tens of thousands of clones, almost 65% found once. Time point denoted: week 47, end of study. The vaccine gave 300 ug of a 20-mer mutant IDH1 peptide subcutaneously per dose. In regard to this clone: Its antigen is unidentified.

Trimming removed 0 bases at V and 2 bases at J, with 8 bases between. The germline gives CDR1 SGHRS, CDR2 YFSETQ. This CDR3 is 15 amino acids long. Findings and limits, study-wide: Changes to the top peripheral T cell clonotypes appeared unrelated to pseudoprogression.

The rearrangement uses TRBV5-1 and TRBJ2-2; unclear D gene. This receptor was identified in a man between 40 and 49 years old with glioma. Some clones in this sample may be carry-over from other donors' samples. Sequenced here: peripheral blood mononuclear cells (PBMCs), sampled from a glioma patient whose treatment included an IDH1 peptide vaccine. The CDR3 is CASSLAAHNTGELFF. In DNA form, the CDR3 reads TGCGCCAGCAGCTTGGCGGCTCACAACACCGGGGAGCTGTTTTTT.